The 28 T cell receptor beta chains reported below all come from one sample, sequenced in a study of T-cell memory formation after mild COVID-19. TCRdb used MiXCR to reprocess the 5' RACE reads, holding one entry per CDR3 protein. The sample has fewer than 70,000 distinct CDR3 sequences, more than 8% seen once. Sequencing was performed on PBMCs or a T cell subset sorted from them (not recorded which). These TCRs come from a man aged 18-30 years who had mild COVID-19 (a few samples of this study predate the infection). Cell type and time point are not known.

J is TRBJ1-4 and V is TRBV7-2, with D unresolved. V lost 0 bases and J lost 4, with 12 bases in between. From germline, CDR1 is SGHTA and CDR2 FQGNSA. CDR3 size: 16 residues. CDR3: CASSLAGSGYNEKLFF. CDR3 DNA: TGTGCCAGCAGCTTAGCGGGGTCAGGATATAATGAAAAACTGTTTTTT.

This clonotype was seen at least ten times. This chain uses TRBV10-3 with TRBJ2-6, with D possibly being TRBD1 or TRBD2 (6 bases each). Germline CDR1 and CDR2: ENHRY and SYGVKD. The length of the CDR3 is 14 residues. The V and J ends lost 8 bases and 2 bases respectively, with 10 bases between them. The DNA of the CDR3 is TGTGCCATCGGACGGGGGCCTGGGGCCAACGTCCTGACTTTC. It is translated as CAIGRGPGANVLTF.

Note on this clonotype: A much larger clone lies a single base off, so this may be a read error. Because the CDR3 is missing its conserved closing phenylalanine or tryptophan, this is likely a read error. This chain connects TRBV5-1 to TRBJ2-4, with a weak D call TRBD2 (5 bases). CDR3 length: 15 amino acids. Germline V gives CDR1 SGHRS, CDR2 YFSETQ. The V gene lost 0 bases and the J gene lost 8 bases, with 15 bases spanning the gap. The CDR3 DNA reads as TGCGCCAGCAGCTTGGAGGACTCGCGAGTGGACATTCAGTACGTC. This gives the protein CASSLEDSRVDIQYV.

In this sample, this clonotype turned up a few times. This chain joins TRBV14 and TRBJ2-3; the D gene is possibly TRBD1 (6 bases). The CDR3 extends over 14 amino acids. V lost 4 bases, J lost 2 bases, and 10 bases lay in between. Germline V gives CDR1 SGHDN, CDR2 FVKESK. CDR3 sequence reads: CASSRDTFTDTQYF. CDR3 DNA: TGTGCCAGCAGCCGGGACACCTTCACAGATACGCAGTATTTT. Filled out from reference TRBV14 and TRBJ2-3, the complete variable domain reads EAGVTQFPSHSVIEKGQTVTLRCDPISGHDNLYWYRRVMGKEIKFLLHFVKESKQDESGMPNNRFLAERTGGTYSTLKVQPAELEDSGVYFCASSRDTFTDTQYFGPGTRLTVL.

The J gene is TRBJ2-6, the V gene TRBV4-2; perhaps TRBD2 as D (7 bases). Trimming left V 3 bases short and J 0 bases short, with 15 bases between. This CDR3 region has 18 residues. The germline CDR1 and CDR2 sequences are LGHNA and YNFKEQ. This CDR3 is CASSQIGGASSGANVLTF. The CDR3 nucleotides read TGTGCCAGCAGCCAGATAGGGGGGGCGAGCTCTGGGGCCAACGTCCTGACTTTC.

This clonotype was detected many times. V and J are TRBV7-2 and TRBJ2-3, with 8 nucleotides matching TRBD2. Germline V gene data show CDR1 as SGHTA and CDR2 as FQGNSA. This CDR3 spans 16 amino acids. Trimming took 5 bases from V and 1 from J; bases not matched to a gene: 8. CDR3: CASSPSQAGGTDTQYF. The CDR3 DNA reads TGTGCCAGCAGCCCCTCCCAAGCGGGGGGCACAGATACGCAGTATTTT.

This clonotype showed up just a few times. The J gene is TRBJ1-2, the V gene TRBV29-1; 12 bases match TRBD1. The V segment lost 4 bases and the J segment 4 bases; nucleotides outside the gene matches: 10. Looked up from germline, CDR1 is SQVTM and CDR2 is ANQGSEA. The CDR3 has 16 residues. CDR3 region: CSVGDRGRGRSYGYTF. The CDR3 DNA is TGCAGCGTTGGGGACAGGGGGCGAGGACGGAGCTATGGCTACACCTTC.

This clonotype has at least ten counts. This chain uses TRBV5-1 with TRBJ2-1; D uncertain. Trimming left V 4 bases short and J 0 bases short, with 11 bases between. The germline V gene encodes CDR1 SGHRS and CDR2 YFSETQ. CDR3 length: 15 amino acids. CDR3 coding DNA: TGCGCCAGCAGCCCGGACGGATCCTCCTACAATGAGCAGTTCTTC. Amino acids: CASSPDGSSYNEQFF.

This clonotype was counted only a few times. The gene calls are TRBV24-1 and TRBJ2-7; no definite D call. V lost 7 bases to trimming and J lost 4 bases, with 7 bases between them. This CDR3 is 11 amino acids long. Looked up from germline, CDR1 is KGHDR and CDR2 is SFDVKD. The DNA of the CDR3 is TGTGCCACCAGGTTGGGTTACGAGCAGTACGTC. As protein: CATRLGYEQYV.

This clonotype showed up many times. This chain connects TRBV9 to TRBJ2-1; 9 nucleotides match TRBD1. V gave up 6 bases and J gave up 6 bases; unmatched junction bases: 7. Per germline, CDR1 SGDLS and CDR2 YYNGEE. The CDR3 spans 14 residues. The CDR3 loop reads CASTTGGATNEQFF. DNA of the CDR3: TGTGCCAGCACGACAGGGGGGGCTACCAATGAGCAGTTCTTC.

This clonotype has ten or more counts. The chain joins TRBV12-3 or TRBV12-4 to TRBJ2-2; 9 bases line up with TRBD2. J gave up 1 base and V 5 bases, and 2 bases lay outside the gene matches. This CDR3 is 15 amino acids long. Here the CDR3 reads CASSLTSGNTGELFF. CDR3 bases: TGTGCCAGCAGTCTGACTAGCGGGAACACCGGGGAGCTGTTTTTT.

The J gene is TRBJ2-3, the V gene TRBV30; 11 bases are shared with TRBD2. Germline CDR1 GTSNPN, CDR2 SVGIG (reference sequence). This CDR3 contains 17 residues. The junction had 12 bases not matched to a gene; V was cut back by 5 bases and J by 2 bases. This CDR3 is CAWGGLVAGGNTDTQYF. Written as DNA, the CDR3 is TGTGCCTGGGGAGGTCTAGTAGCGGGGGGGAACACAGATACGCAGTATTTT.

This clonotype was recorded at least ten times. DNA of the CDR3: TGCGCCAGCACCGGGAATTGGGAGCGTAATTCACCCCTCCACTTT. This encodes CASTGNWERNSPLHF. This sequence joins TRBV5-1 and TRBJ1-6; no definite D call. The CDR3 loop spans 15 amino acids. Germline loops: CDR1 SGHRS, CDR2 YFSETQ. Trimming removed 6 bases from V and 6 bases from J, with 16 bases in between.

This clonotype has a single count. The V and J genes are TRBV20-1 and TRBJ2-3, with D perhaps matching TRBD1 or TRBD2 (5 bases each). The CDR3 covers 14 residues. Germline-derived CDR1 and CDR2 are DFQATT and SNEGSKA (reference sequence). The ends were cut back, 1 base at V and 2 bases at J, with 10 bases in the middle. The CDR3: CSARGGSITDTQYF. CDR3 nucleotides: TGCAGTGCTAGAGGGGGGTCGATCACAGATACGCAGTATTTT.

This chain uses TRBV3-1 with TRBJ2-1, with D unresolved. V lost 4 bases to trimming and J lost 4 bases, with 5 bases between them. This CDR3 contains 12 residues. Germline CDR1 is LGHDT and CDR2 is YNNKEL (reference sequence). CDR3 region: CASSLRYNEQFF. The DNA for the CDR3 is TGTGCCAGCAGCCTTAGGTACAATGAGCAGTTCTTC.

J is TRBJ2-1 and V is TRBV6-2 or TRBV6-3; possibly TRBD2 for D (5 bases). The CDR3 spans 16 residues. Germline lookup yields CDR1 MNHEY and CDR2 SVGEGT. Trimming took 0 bases from V and 4 from J, leaving 13 bases between them. In nucleotides, the CDR3 is TGTGCCAGCAGTTACTCGTTGGAGAGGGAATACAATGAGCAGTTCTTC. This encodes CASSYSLEREYNEQFF.

This clonotype showed up just a few times. V and J are TRBV6-5 and TRBJ1-6; TRBD1 matches at 7 bases. The CDR3 runs 17 residues. The V segment lost 7 bases and the J segment 0 bases; nucleotides outside the gene matches: 9. The germline V gene encodes CDR1 MNHEY and CDR2 SVGAGI. The CDR3 bases are TGTGCCAGCAAGAACAGGGGACTGAGCTCCTATAATTCACCCCTCCACTTT. It translates to CASKNRGLSSYNSPLHF.

The DNA for the CDR3 is TGTGCCAGCAGTAGAGGAACCAGGGGAAACACCGGGGAGCTGTTTTTT. It codes for CASSRGTRGNTGELFF. V is TRBV6-2 or TRBV6-3 and J is TRBJ2-2; tentative D call: TRBD1 (6 bases). This CDR3 comprises 16 residues. V was pared by 5 bases and J by 2 bases, with 15 bases between. Germline V gene data show CDR1 as MNHEY and CDR2 as SVGEGT.

The chain links TRBV7-4 to TRBJ1-5; no firm D call. The CDR3 contains 16 residues. Deletions cut 1 base from V and 4 bases from J, with 14 bases between. Germline values: CDR1 SGHVT, CDR2 SQSDAQ. The chain's CDR3 is CASSLGPYLRNQPQHF. CDR3 coding DNA: TGTGCCAGCAGCTTAGGGCCCTATCTTCGGAATCAGCCCCAGCATTTT. Full variable domain (outside the CDR3, taken from reference TRBV7-4 and TRBJ1-5): GAGVSQSPRYKVAKRGRDVALRCDSISGHVTLYWYRQTLGQGSEVLTYSQSDAQRDKSGRPSGRFSAERPERSVSTLKIQRTEQGDSAVYLCASSLGPYLRNQPQHFGDGTRLSIL.

This clonotype is medium-sized. This chain connects TRBV5-1 to TRBJ2-1; 12 bases line up with TRBD2. V shed 0 bases and J 5 bases; nucleotides not matched to a gene: 0. Per germline, CDR1 SGHRS and CDR2 YFSETQ. The CDR3 has 15 residues. CDR3 residues: CASSLGLAGDNEQFF. The CDR3 DNA sequence: TGCGCCAGCAGCTTGGGACTAGCGGGGGACAATGAGCAGTTCTTC.

This clonotype has a handful of counts. This chain connects TRBV19 to TRBJ1-1; 9 positions match TRBD1. V shed 3 bases and J 5 bases; nucleotides not matched to a gene: 7. Germline CDR1 LNHDA, CDR2 SQIVND (reference sequence). The CDR3 covers 15 residues. CDR3 sequence reads: CASSIGTGTKTEAFF. The CDR3 DNA reads as TGTGCCAGTAGTATTGGGACAGGGACGAAGACTGAAGCTTTCTTT.

This chain uses TRBV5-4 with TRBJ2-5; D might be TRBD1 (6 bases). The germline V gene encodes CDR1 SGHNT and CDR2 YYREEE (reference sequence). V was shortened by 4 bases and J by 1 base, with 11 bases between the two germline ends. CDR3 length: 14 residues. The CDR3: CASSGRDIQETQYF. The DNA for the CDR3 is TGTGCCAGCAGCGGCCGGGACATCCAAGAGACCCAGTACTTC.

In this sample, this clonotype is medium-sized. The rearrangement links TRBV7-2 to TRBJ2-5; D gene unclear. Germline-derived CDR1 and CDR2 are SGHTA and FQGNSA. The CDR3 is 11 residues long. Deletions cut 4 bases from V and 5 bases from J, with 5 bases between. CDR3 coding DNA: TGTGCCAGCAGCTCCTGGGAGACCCAGTACTTC. This encodes CASSSWETQYF.

The gene calls are TRBV6-2 or TRBV6-3 and TRBJ1-2; D uncertain. This CDR3 comprises 15 residues. V lost 6 bases, J lost 0 bases, and 14 bases lay in between. The V gene's germline CDR1 is MNHEY and CDR2 SVGEGT. In DNA, the CDR3 is TGTGCCAGCAGCCCCGGGTCAGTGGCTAACTATGGCTACACCTTC. Its protein product is CASSPGSVANYGYTF.

This clonotype has more than one count but fewer than ten. One end of the junction is discordant with germline, which a read error may explain. The J gene is TRBJ1-1, the V gene TRBV20-1; D uncertain. CDR1 and CDR2 from the germline V gene are DFQATT and SNEGSKA (reference sequence). This CDR3 is 12 amino acids long. CDR3 nucleotide sequence: TGCAGGGCTACGCTCCCGGACCGCGAAGCTTTCTTT. Translated: CRATLPDREAFF.

The chain couples TRBV7-2 to TRBJ2-1, with D unclear. Germline CDR1 is SGHTA and CDR2 is FQGNSA. V lost 0 bases to trimming and J lost 2 bases, with 2 bases between them. The CDR3 is made up of 13 amino acids. The chain's CDR3 is CASSLAAYNEQFF. In nucleotides, the CDR3 is TGTGCCAGCAGCTTAGCGGCCTACAATGAGCAGTTCTTC.

This clonotype was counted a few times. The rearrangement links TRBV20-1 to TRBJ1-1; D is unclear. This CDR3 is built from 14 residues. Germline assignment: CDR1 DFQATT and CDR2 SNEGSKA (reference sequence). The ends were cut back, 0 bases at V and 2 bases at J, with 10 bases in the middle. The CDR3 DNA sequence: TGCAGTGCTAGAGATGAGGGAATAAACACTGAAGCTTTCTTT. It is translated as CSARDEGINTEAFF.

V is TRBV5-6 and J is TRBJ1-6; D is uncertain. Germline-derived CDR1 and CDR2 are SGHDT and YYEEEE. The V end lost 3 bases, the J end lost 13 bases, and 17 bases lay between the germline ends. The CDR3 has 14 residues. The CDR3 region is CASSSQTNTGPLHF. For the CDR3, the DNA is TGTGCCAGCAGCTCCCAGACCAACACGGGGCCCCTCCACTTT.